Included here is one T cell receptor beta chain sequence, with context. The antigen remains undetermined. Unique molecular identifiers had been added to the TCR beta cDNA libraries. T cells numbering about 0.9 to 10 million yielded cDNA molecules that totaled roughly 500,000. TCRdb processed the PCR reads anew with MiXCR; each CDR3 protein has one entry. The repertoire has around 440,000 distinct CDR3 sequences, 40% to 55% of them found once; the top ten carry 9.5% to 13%. These data originate in a study of post-analysis software for immune sequencing data. Across the whole study: In terms of disease course, relapsing-remitting, secondary progressive and progressive-relapsing multiple sclerosis were included.

Study-wide results and caveats: Pronounced co-clustering by F measure was evident among identically batched samples. Versus controls, multiple sclerosis patients showed significantly lower diversity (normalized Chao1).

The sample comprised blood. This sequence was found in a girl aged 10 to 17 with multiple sclerosis.

The CDR3 nucleotides read TGTGCCACCAGCAGGAGGCGAGACACCGGGGAGCTGTTTTTT. Amino acids: CATSRRRDTGELFF. The chain is built from TRBV15 and TRBJ2-2, with D unresolved. The CDR3 runs 14 residues. V was pared by 3 bases and J by 3 bases, with 8 bases between. From germline, CDR1 is LNHNV and CDR2 YYDKDF (reference sequence). The whole variable domain, remainder taken from reference TRBV15 and TRBJ2-2, is DAMVIQNPRYQVTQFGKPVTLSCSQTLNHNVMYWYQQKSSQAPKLLFHYYDKDFNNEADTPDNFQSRRPNTSFCFLDIRSPGLGDTAMYLCATSRRRDTGELFFGEGSRLTVL.